A selection of T cell receptor beta chains follows, all from one sample in a study of blood T cell repertoires in COVID-19. Profiling relied on immunoSEQ multiplex PCR, and the TCRdb table lists in-frame clones only, not all of them. The sample records some 170,000 clones, approximately 88% being singletons. The specimen sequenced was peripheral blood. These receptors originate from a woman between 45 and 65 years old with acute or convalescent COVID-19. Both conserved end residues are part of each CDR3. Fields, in order: V gene, J gene, clone size, CDR3 protein. The size of a clone is reported for some rows only, either as once, few or many, or as a class for expanded clones.

TRBV30	TRBJ1-1	.	CAWSLDSRPTEAFF
TRBV4-3	TRBJ2-3	.	CASSQDLSTSGTDTQYF
TRBV5-6	TRBJ1-3	.	CASSLGVTNGNTIYF
TRBV6-6	TRBJ2-5	.	CASSYSSNQETQYF
TRBV11-2	TRBJ2-3	.	CASSKGLAGVSDTQYF
TRBV7-2	TRBJ2-6	.	CASSDLAGPVLTGANVLTF
TRBV13	TRBJ1-1	few	CASRYRNTEAFF
TRBV24-1	TRBJ2-2	.	CATSDPNRGRTGELFF
TRBV4-3	TRBJ2-3	.	CASSRAGTSGTSTDTQYF
TRBV29-1	TRBJ1-2	.	CSVDTAGTGGNYGYTF
TRBV5-4	TRBJ2-5	.	CASSLVGTPSPKTQYF
TRBV9	TRBJ2-2	.	CASSAELVPGELFF
TRBV5-1	TRBJ2-7	.	CASSLVGGDYEQYF
TRBV10-2	TRBJ1-2	once	CASSGRQGADYGYTF
TRBV2	TRBJ2-5	.	CASRPGHSQETQYF
TRBV2	TRBJ1-1	.	CASSEEGGQGTEAFF
TRBV4-1	TRBJ2-1	.	CASSQAELAGGYNEQFF
TRBV24-1	TRBJ2-1	.	CATSDPPGFNEQFF
TRBV5-1	TRBJ2-2	.	CASRDRVGNTGELFF
TRBV27	TRBJ1-5	.	CASSWGQGSGPQHF
TRBV5-1	TRBJ1-2	.	CASSLVAGLWDGYTF
TRBV7-3	TRBJ1-6	.	CASSPGTGVLSPLHF
TRBV6-5	TRBJ1-1	.	CASSYSANSMNTEAFF
TRBV6-2/TRBV6-3	TRBJ2-5	.	CASSFPGQKETQYF
TRBV7-2	TRBJ2-5	.	CASRARAKETQYF
TRBV3-1/TRBV3-2	TRBJ2-3	once	CASSRRPSIAGVFTDTQYF
TRBV5-4	TRBJ1-1	.	CASLTLGGVSTEAFF
TRBV3-1/TRBV3-2	TRBJ1-3	.	CASSQVVHTIYF
TRBV21-1	TRBJ1-1	.	CASSKASGTGGAWVVRTEAFF
TRBV24-1	TRBJ1-2	.	CATSDPGTDYGYTF
TRBV10-1	TRBJ2-3	.	CASPPATGRDTDTQYF
TRBV9	TRBJ2-1	once	CASSAEGGSSYNEQFF
TRBV7-9	TRBJ1-3	.	CASSLKGQSSGNTIYF
TRBV5-1	TRBJ1-2	.	CASSFSGQGSFDGYTF
TRBV9	TRBJ2-2	.	CASSTRQGNAGELFF
TRBV7-2	TRBJ1-1	.	CASSLGQANTEAFF
TRBV7-8	TRBJ2-1	few	CASSLAGGEQFF
TRBV6-1	TRBJ2-1	.	CASSGTSGNRADEQFF
TRBV2	TRBJ2-7	.	CASRSSYEQYF
TRBV6-5	TRBJ2-1	.	CASGSGLPYNEQFF